Within the sample, the clone carrying this TCR beta chain is medium-sized. Through week 26, nivolumab 3 mg/kg IV was given weeks 1, 4, 7, 10, then biweekly. Germline-derived CDR1 and CDR2 are SGHNT and YYREEE (reference sequence). This CDR3 is built from 15 residues. Trimming took off 0 bases at V and 9 bases at J, with 13 bases between the two ends. Sequencing used immunoSEQ multiplex PCR; TCRdb keeps in-frame clones, though not all of them. Of roughly 16,000 clones in the sample, around 81% are singletons; the top ten hold about 21%. The data stem from a study of ipilimumab plus nivolumab after autologous stem cell transplantation.

The chain recombines TRBV5-4 with TRBJ1-6; TRBD1 might be the D (6 bases). The sample here was PBMCs, taken in a trial of ipilimumab plus nivolumab as post-transplant consolidation. This TCR was recovered from a male donor with diffuse large B-cell lymphoma. The CDR3 bases are TGTGCCAGCAGCTTGGCGGGGGGCATACGTTCACCCCTCCACTTT. Translation gives CASSLAGGIRSPLHF.